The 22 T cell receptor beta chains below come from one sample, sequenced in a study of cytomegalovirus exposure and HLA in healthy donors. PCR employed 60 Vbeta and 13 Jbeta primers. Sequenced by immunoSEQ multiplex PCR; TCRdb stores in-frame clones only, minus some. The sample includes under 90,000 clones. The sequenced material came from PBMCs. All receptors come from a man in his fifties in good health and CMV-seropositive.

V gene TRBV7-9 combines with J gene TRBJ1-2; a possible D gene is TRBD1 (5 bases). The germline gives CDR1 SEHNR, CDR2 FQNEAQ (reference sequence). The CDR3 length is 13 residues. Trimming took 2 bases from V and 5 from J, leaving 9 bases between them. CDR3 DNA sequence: TGTGCCAGCAGCTTATCCGACAGTTATGGCTACACCTTC. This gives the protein CASSLSDSYGYTF. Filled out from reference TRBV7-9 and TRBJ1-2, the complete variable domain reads DTGVSQNPRHKITKRGQNVTFRCDPISEHNRLYWYRQTLGQGPEFLTYFQNEAQLEKSRLLSDRFSAERPKGSFSTLEIQRTEQGDSAMYLCASSLSDSYGYTFGSGTRLTVV.

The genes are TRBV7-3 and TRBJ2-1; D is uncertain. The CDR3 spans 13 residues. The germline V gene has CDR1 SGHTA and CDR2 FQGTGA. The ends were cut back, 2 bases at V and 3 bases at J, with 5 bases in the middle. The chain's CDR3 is CASSLLDYNEQFF. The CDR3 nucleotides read TGTGCCAGCAGCTTACTAGACTACAATGAGCAGTTCTTC.

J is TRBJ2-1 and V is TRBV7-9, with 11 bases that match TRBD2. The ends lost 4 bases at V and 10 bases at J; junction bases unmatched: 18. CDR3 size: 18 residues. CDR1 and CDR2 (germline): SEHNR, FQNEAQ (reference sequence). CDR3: CASSSGGSGRAVFGEQFF. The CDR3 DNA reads TGTGCCAGCAGCTCAGGAGGTAGCGGGAGGGCCGTCTTCGGAGAGCAGTTCTTC.

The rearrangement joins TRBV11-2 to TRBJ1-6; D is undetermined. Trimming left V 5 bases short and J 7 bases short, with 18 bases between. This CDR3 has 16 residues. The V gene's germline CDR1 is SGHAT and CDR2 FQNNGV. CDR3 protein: CASSRTPVAGNSPLHF. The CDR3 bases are TGTGCCAGCAGCCGTACCCCCGTTGCGGGCAATTCACCCCTCCACTTT.

The CDR3 loop is CASSLSAGEGSPLHF. CDR3 sequence (DNA): TGTGCCAGCAGCTTATCGGCAGGGGAGGGTTCACCCCTCCACTTT. The rearrangement uses TRBV7-3 and TRBJ1-6; D may be TRBD1 (6 bases). CDR3 size: 15 residues. The germline CDR1 and CDR2 sequences are SGHTA and FQGTGA. Between the trimmed V and J ends, which lost 2 bases and 9 bases, there was a span of 14 bases.

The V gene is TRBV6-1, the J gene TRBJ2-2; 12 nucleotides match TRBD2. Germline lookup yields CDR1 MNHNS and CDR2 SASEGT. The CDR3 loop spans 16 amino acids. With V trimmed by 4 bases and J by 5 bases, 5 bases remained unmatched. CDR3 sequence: CASSGSSGGETGELFF. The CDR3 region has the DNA TGTGCCAGCAGTGGGTCTAGCGGGGGGGAGACCGGGGAGCTGTTTTTT.

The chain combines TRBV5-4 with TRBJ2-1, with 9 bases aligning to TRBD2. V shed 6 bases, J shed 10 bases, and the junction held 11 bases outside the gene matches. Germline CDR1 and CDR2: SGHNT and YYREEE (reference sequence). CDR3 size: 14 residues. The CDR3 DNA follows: TGTGCCAGCAACCCCGCTAGCGGGACCCCCGAGCAGTTCTTC. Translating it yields CASNPASGTPEQFF.

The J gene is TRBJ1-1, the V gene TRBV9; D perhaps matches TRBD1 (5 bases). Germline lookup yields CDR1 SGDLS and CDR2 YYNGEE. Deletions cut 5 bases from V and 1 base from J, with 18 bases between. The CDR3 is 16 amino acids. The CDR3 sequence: CASSFLTGGTNTEAFF. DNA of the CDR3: TGTGCCAGCAGTTTCCTCACCGGGGGGACGAACACTGAAGCTTTCTTT.

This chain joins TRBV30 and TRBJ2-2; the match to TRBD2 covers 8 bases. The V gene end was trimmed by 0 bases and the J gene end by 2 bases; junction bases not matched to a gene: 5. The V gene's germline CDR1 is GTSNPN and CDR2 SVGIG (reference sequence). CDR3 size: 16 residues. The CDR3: CAWSVRAGANTGELFF. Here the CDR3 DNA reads TGTGCCTGGAGTGTAAGAGCGGGGGCCAACACCGGGGAGCTGTTTTTT.

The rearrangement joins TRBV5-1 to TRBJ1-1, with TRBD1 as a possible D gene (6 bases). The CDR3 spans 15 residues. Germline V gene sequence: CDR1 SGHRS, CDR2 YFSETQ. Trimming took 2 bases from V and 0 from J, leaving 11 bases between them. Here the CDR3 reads CASSFDRSLNTEAFF. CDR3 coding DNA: TGCGCCAGCAGCTTTGACAGGTCGCTGAACACTGAAGCTTTCTTT. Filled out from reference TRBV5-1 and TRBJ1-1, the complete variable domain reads KAGVTQTPRYLIKTRGQQVTLSCSPISGHRSVSWYQQTPGQGLQFLFEYFSETQRNKGNFPGRFSGRQFSNSRSEMNVSTLELGDSALYLCASSFDRSLNTEAFFGQGTRLTVV.

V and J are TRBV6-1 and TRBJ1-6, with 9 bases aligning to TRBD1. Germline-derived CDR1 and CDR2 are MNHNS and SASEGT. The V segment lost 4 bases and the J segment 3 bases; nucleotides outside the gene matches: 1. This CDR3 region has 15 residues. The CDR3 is CASSGQGGYNSPLHF. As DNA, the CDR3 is TGTGCCAGCAGTGGACAGGGGGGCTATAATTCACCCCTCCACTTT.

CDR3 nucleotides: TGTGCCACCGTTGCGGGGTCGTCGTCGGATGGCTACACCTTC. Translating it yields CATVAGSSSDGYTF. The chain joins TRBV6-1 to TRBJ1-2; D gene ambiguous. The CDR3 extends over 14 amino acids. Between the trimmed V and J ends, which lost 10 bases and 6 bases, there was a span of 21 bases. In germline, CDR1 is MNHNS, CDR2 SASEGT.

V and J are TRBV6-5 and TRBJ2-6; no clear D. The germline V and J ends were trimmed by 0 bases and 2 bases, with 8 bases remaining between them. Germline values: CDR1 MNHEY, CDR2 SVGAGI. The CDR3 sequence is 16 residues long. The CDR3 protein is CASSYSFTTGANVLTF. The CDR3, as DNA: TGTGCCAGCAGTTACTCGTTCACAACTGGGGCCAACGTCCTGACTTTC.

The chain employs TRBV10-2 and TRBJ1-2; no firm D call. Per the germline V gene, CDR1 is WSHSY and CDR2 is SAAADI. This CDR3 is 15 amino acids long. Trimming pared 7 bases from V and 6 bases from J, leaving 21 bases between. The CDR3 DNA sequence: TGCGCCAGCAAAATCGGGAACGGCAATACGAATGGCTACACCTTC. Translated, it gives CASKIGNGNTNGYTF.

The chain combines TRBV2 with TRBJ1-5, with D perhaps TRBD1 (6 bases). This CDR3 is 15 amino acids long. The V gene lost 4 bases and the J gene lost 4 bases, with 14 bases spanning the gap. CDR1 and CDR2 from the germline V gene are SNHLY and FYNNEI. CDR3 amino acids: CASSAPPRGNQPQHF. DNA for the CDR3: TGTGCCAGCAGTGCCCCCCCCAGGGGAAATCAGCCCCAGCATTTT.

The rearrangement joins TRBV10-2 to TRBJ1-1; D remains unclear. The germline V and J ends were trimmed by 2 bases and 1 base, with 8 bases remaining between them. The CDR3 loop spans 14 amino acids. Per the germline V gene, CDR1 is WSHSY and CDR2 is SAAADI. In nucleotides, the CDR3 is TGCGCCAGCAGTGAGGGAACGGGGAACACTGAAGCTTTCTTT. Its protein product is CASSEGTGNTEAFF.

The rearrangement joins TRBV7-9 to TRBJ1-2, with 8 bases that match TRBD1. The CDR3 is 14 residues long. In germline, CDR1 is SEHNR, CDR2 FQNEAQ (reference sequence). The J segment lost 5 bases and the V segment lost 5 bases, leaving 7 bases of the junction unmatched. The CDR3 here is CASSRQTGVYGYTF. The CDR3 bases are TGTGCCAGCAGCCGACAGACAGGGGTTTATGGCTACACCTTC.

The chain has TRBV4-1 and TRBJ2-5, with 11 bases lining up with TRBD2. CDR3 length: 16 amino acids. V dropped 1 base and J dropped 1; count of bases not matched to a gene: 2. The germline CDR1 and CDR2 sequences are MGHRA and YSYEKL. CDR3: CASSQVLAGAQETQYF. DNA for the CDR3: TGCGCCAGCAGCCAAGTACTAGCGGGGGCCCAAGAGACCCAGTACTTC.

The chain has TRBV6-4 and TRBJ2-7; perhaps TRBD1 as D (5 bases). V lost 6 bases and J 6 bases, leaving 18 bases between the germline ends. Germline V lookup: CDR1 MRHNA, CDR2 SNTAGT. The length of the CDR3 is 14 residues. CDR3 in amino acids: CASRTQGLGREQYV. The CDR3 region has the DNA TGTGCCAGCAGGACCCAGGGTTTAGGTCGCGAGCAGTACGTC.

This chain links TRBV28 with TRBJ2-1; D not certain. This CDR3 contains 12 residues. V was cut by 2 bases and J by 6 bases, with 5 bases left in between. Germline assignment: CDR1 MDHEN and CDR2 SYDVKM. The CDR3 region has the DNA TGTGCCAGCAGTTTAGAGGTCAATGAGCAGTTCTTC. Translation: CASSLEVNEQFF.

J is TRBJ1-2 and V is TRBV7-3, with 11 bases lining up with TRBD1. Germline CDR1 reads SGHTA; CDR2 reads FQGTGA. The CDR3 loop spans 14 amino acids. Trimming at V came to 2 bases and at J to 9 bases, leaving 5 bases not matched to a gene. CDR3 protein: CASSLRGQGASYTF. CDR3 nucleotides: TGTGCCAGCAGCTTACGAGGACAGGGGGCAAGCTACACCTTC.

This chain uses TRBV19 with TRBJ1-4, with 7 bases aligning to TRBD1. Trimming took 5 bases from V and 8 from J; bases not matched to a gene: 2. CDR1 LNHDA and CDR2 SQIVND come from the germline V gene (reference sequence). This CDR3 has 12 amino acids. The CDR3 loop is CASSDRVEKLFF. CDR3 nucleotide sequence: TGTGCCAGTAGTGACAGGGTCGAAAAACTGTTTTTT. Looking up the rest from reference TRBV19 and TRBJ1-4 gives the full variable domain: DGGITQSPKYLFRKEGQNVTLSCEQNLNHDAMYWYRQDPGQGLRLIYYSQIVNDFQKGDIAEGYSVSREKKESFPLTVTSAQKNPTAFYLCASSDRVEKLFFGSGTQLSVL.